The 14 T cell receptor beta chains listed next were all sequenced from one sample in a study of CD8+CD57+ T cells in acquired aplastic anemia. Genomic DNA, serving as template, underwent TCR beta VDJ and CDR3 profiling. TCRdb analysed the reads with MiXCR anew, one entry per CDR3 protein. The data hold 200,000 to 300,000 distinct CDR3 sequences, with about 80% observed a single time. Sequencing involved patients with CD8+CD57+ cell expansion previously shown by flow cytometry. Material for sequencing was sorted CD4+, CD8+, or CD8+CD57+ T cells (not recorded which) from PBMCs. Receptors were obtained from a human donor with aplastic anemia.

V gene TRBV11-2 combines with J gene TRBJ2-5; perhaps TRBD2 as D (6 bases). Germline CDR1 reads SGHAT; CDR2 reads FQNNGV. The ends were cut back, 1 base at V and 5 bases at J, with 11 bases in the middle. The CDR3 spans 14 residues. The CDR3 protein is CASSLAGVMETQYF. The CDR3 DNA is TGTGCCAGCAGCTTAGCGGGGGTGATGGAGACCCAGTACTTC.

Worth noting for this clonotype: Possible read error: a much larger clone is one base away. Lacking the conserved final phenylalanine or tryptophan, this CDR3 likely reflects a read error. The V and J genes are TRBV7-8 and TRBJ2-3; 8 bases match TRBD2. CDR1 SGHVS and CDR2 FQNEAQ come from the germline V gene. V shed 3 bases, J shed 9 bases, and the junction held 8 bases outside the gene matches. The CDR3 loop spans 14 amino acids. DNA of the CDR3: TGTGCCAGCAGCTTTGCGGGAGGTCCCGCAACGCAGTATGTT. As protein: CASSFAGGPATQYV.

The J gene is TRBJ2-5, the V gene TRBV2; 9 bases line up with TRBD1. The V segment lost 5 bases and the J segment 5 bases; nucleotides outside the gene matches: 9. Germline V gene sequence: CDR1 SNHLY, CDR2 FYNNEI. This CDR3 contains 15 residues. CDR3 DNA: TGTGCCAGCAGTCGCGGGACAGGGTTCTCGGAGACCCAGTACTTC. Encoded protein: CASSRGTGFSETQYF. Based on the CDR3 plus reference TRBV2 and TRBJ2-5, the full variable domain is EPEVTQTPSHQVTQMGQEVILRCVPISNHLYFYWYRQILGQKVEFLVSFYNNEISEKSEIFDDQFSVERPDGSNFTLKIRSTKLEDSAMYFCASSRGTGFSETQYFGPGTRLLVL.

Turning to this clonotype: The conserved phenylalanine or tryptophan is not found at the CDR3 terminus, so this likely reflects a read error. The DNA is left out, because the CDR3 cannot be placed on it with certainty; the CDR3 is given as TCRdb lists it. This chain uses TRBV12-3 or TRBV12-4 with TRBJ1-5. The CDR3 spans 12 residues, counting both ends. CDR3 sequence reads: CASRPGTEHKHH.

The chain links TRBV7-2 to TRBJ2-7; the D gene is possibly TRBD1 (5 bases). The CDR3 totals 18 residues. The germline V gene encodes CDR1 SGHTA and CDR2 FQGNSA. Between the trimmed V and J ends, which lost 0 bases and 1 base, there was a span of 19 bases. CDR3: CASSLAPDRAYLSYEQYV. The CDR3 nucleotides are TGTGCCAGCAGCTTAGCGCCAGACAGAGCATACCTTTCCTACGAGCAGTACGTC.

This rearrangement joins TRBV11-2 to TRBJ2-3; D may be TRBD1 (5 bases). V lost 4 bases and J lost 6, with 14 bases in between. The germline CDR1 and CDR2 sequences are SGHAT and FQNNGV. This CDR3 is built from 14 residues. This CDR3 reads CASSSTGRADTQYF. CDR3 DNA: TGTGCCAGCAGCTCAACCGGCAGGGCCGATACGCAGTATTTT. The complete variable domain, with remaining parts taken from reference TRBV11-2 and TRBJ2-3, reads EAGVAQSPRYKIIEKRQSVAFWCNPISGHATLYWYQQILGQGPKLLIQFQNNGVVDDSQLPKDRFSAERLKGVDSTLKIQPAKLEDSAVYLCASSSTGRADTQYFGPGTRLTVL.

About this clonotype itself: One end of the junction is discordant with germline, which a read error may explain. This chain connects TRBV9 to TRBJ2-5; a possible D gene is TRBD2 (5 bases). CDR1 and CDR2 from the germline V gene are SGDLS and YYNGEE. The CDR3 is 14 amino acids. CDR3 residues: CATSGASEHKTQYF. The DNA for the CDR3 is TGTGCCACCAGCGGAGCCAGCGAGCACAAGACCCAGTACTTC.

J is TRBJ2-1 and V is TRBV5-6; D is possibly TRBD1 (8 bases). CDR1 is SGHDT and CDR2 is YYEEEE in the germline V gene. The CDR3 consists of 16 residues. The V end was cut by 4 bases, the J end by 6 bases, with 20 bases between. CDR3 DNA: TGTGCCAGCAGCCAGGGACAGGCTAGCGGTTTCAATGAGCAGTTCTTC. It translates to CASSQGQASGFNEQFF.

The genes are TRBV7-7 and TRBJ2-5; TRBD2 matches 11 bases. The CDR3 loop spans 18 amino acids. The germline CDR1 and CDR2 sequences are SSHAT and FNYEAQ (reference sequence). V was pared by 6 bases and J by 2 bases, with 14 bases of the junction left unmatched. This CDR3 is CASSESVLAGGEQETQYF. The CDR3 DNA sequence: TGTGCCAGCAGTGAATCCGTCCTAGCGGGGGGTGAGCAAGAGACCCAGTACTTC.

The V and J genes are TRBV11-3 and TRBJ2-3, with D possibly being TRBD1 or TRBD2 (5 bases each). Trimming cost V 0 bases and J 9 bases, with 13 bases left between them. Germline CDR1 reads SGHNT; CDR2 reads YENEEA. The CDR3 runs to 14 residues. CDR3 in amino acids: CASSLDLAGNTQYF. The CDR3 bases are TGTGCCAGCAGCTTAGATCTAGCAGGGAACACGCAGTATTTT.

As concerns this clonotype: A read error is likely, as this CDR3 ends without the conserved phenylalanine or tryptophan. The limits of the CDR3 on the DNA are not certain, so only TCRdb's listed CDR3 is given. This sequence joins TRBV7-9 and TRBJ2-2. Germline lookup yields CDR1 SEHNR and CDR2 FQNEAQ (reference sequence). The CDR3 is 12 amino acids in total, end residues counted. The CDR3 reads CASSFVPGELFV.

The V call is TRBV25-1, the J call TRBJ2-5; TRBD1 or TRBD2 may be the D gene (6 bases each). Trimming shortened V by 4 bases and J by 0 bases, and 18 bases separated the two germline ends. From germline, CDR1 is MGHDK and CDR2 SYGVNS. The CDR3 contains 17 residues. CDR3 residues: CASSALRGESYQETQYF. In DNA, the CDR3 is TGTGCCAGCAGTGCCCTAAGGGGGGAATCGTACCAAGAGACCCAGTACTTC.

Of note for this clonotype: One end of the junction varies from germline; a read error may be responsible. This chain uses TRBV15 with TRBJ2-1; maybe TRBD2 (5 bases). CDR1 and CDR2 from the germline V gene are LNHNV and YYDKDF (reference sequence). The CDR3 covers 13 residues. CDR3 residues: CATSGGSEQEHFF. The DNA of the CDR3 is TGTGCCACCAGTGGTGGGAGCGAGCAAGAGCACTTCTTC.

This clonotype was seen only once. This chain connects TRBV5-4 to TRBJ2-7, with 7 bases lining up with TRBD2. The CDR3 is made up of 15 amino acids. Germline V gene data show CDR1 as SGHNT and CDR2 as YYREEE (reference sequence). The CDR3 region is CAGSFTSASSYEQYV. CDR3 sequence (DNA): TGTGCCGGCAGCTTTACTAGCGCATCCTCCTACGAGCAGTACGTC.